These 30 T cell receptor beta chains were all obtained from the same sample, sequenced in a study of response to subunit inactivated influenza vaccine. TCRdb re-derived calls from the RT-PCR reads in MiXCR, one entry per CDR3 protein. The sample records approximately 300,000 distinct CDR3 sequences, approximately 21% being singletons. Sequencing used PBMCs from blood, obtained less than 22 months after vaccination. These receptors were obtained from a man between 45 and 75 years old who received an inactivated influenza vaccine.

This chain joins TRBV12-3 or TRBV12-4 and TRBJ1-5, with TRBD1 as a possible D gene (6 bases). This CDR3 is built from 15 residues. The germline V and J ends were trimmed by 6 bases and 7 bases, with 19 bases remaining between them. CDR3 protein: CASSLREGDKQPQHF. The CDR3 DNA reads as TGTGCCAGCAGCCTGCGGGAGGGGGATAAACAGCCCCAGCATTTT.

This clonotype was observed a few times. This chain links TRBV6-5 with TRBJ1-2; 8 bases align to TRBD1. CDR3 length: 13 amino acids. Per the germline V gene, CDR1 is MNHEY and CDR2 is SVGAGI. V lost 2 bases and J lost 7; bases outside the gene matches: 3. CDR3 DNA: TGTGCCAGCAGTTACAATACAGGGGGTGGCTACACCTTC. As protein: CASSYNTGGGYTF.

The CDR3 region is CSAAQSNQPQHF. Written as DNA, the CDR3 is TGCAGTGCCGCTCAGTCAAATCAGCCCCAGCATTTT. The chain carries TRBV20-1 and TRBJ1-5; D not resolved. The germline CDR1 and CDR2 sequences are DFQATT and SNEGSKA (reference sequence). V lost 6 bases, J lost 4 bases, and 10 bases lay in between. The CDR3 is 12 residues long.

This clonotype has just a few counts. The chain employs TRBV29-1 and TRBJ1-1; a weak D match, TRBD1 (5 bases). The germline V and J ends were trimmed by 4 bases and 8 bases, with 5 bases remaining between them. CDR1 and CDR2 from the germline V gene are SQVTM and ANQGSEA. The CDR3 is 9 residues long. In DNA, the CDR3 is TGCAGCGTTGGGGGCGAAGCTTTCTTT. Its translation is CSVGGEAFF. Full variable domain (rest looked up from reference TRBV29-1 and TRBJ1-1): SAVISQKPSRDICQRGTSLTIQCQVDSQVTMMFWYRQQPGQSLTLIATANQGSEATYESGFVIDKFPISRPNLTFSTLTVSNMSPEDSSIYLCSVGGEAFFGQGTRLTVV.

J is TRBJ2-1 and V is TRBV3-1; 12 bases match TRBD2. This CDR3 is built from 20 residues. Germline CDR1 LGHDT, CDR2 YNNKEL (reference sequence). The V gene end was trimmed by 2 bases and the J gene end by 6 bases; junction bases not matched to a gene: 17. DNA of the CDR3: TGTGCCAGCAGCCAAAATTTATCGCCGCCGACTAGCGGGAGAGGCAATGAGCAGTTCTTC. This translates into CASSQNLSPPTSGRGNEQFF.

The V and J genes are TRBV29-1 and TRBJ1-2; the D is unclear. Germline V gene sequence: CDR1 SQVTM, CDR2 ANQGSEA. Trimming removed 4 bases at V and 8 bases at J, with 14 bases between. The length of the CDR3 is 12 residues. The CDR3 DNA reads TGCAGCGTTGTAAATCAAGGGCGCGGCTACACCTTC. Translation gives CSVVNQGRGYTF.

A few counts support this clonotype. V usage is TRBV24-1 and J usage is TRBJ2-5; 9 bases map to TRBD1. Germline assignment: CDR1 KGHDR and CDR2 SFDVKD. The CDR3 contains 14 residues. V was clipped by 6 bases and J by 5 bases; unmatched bases: 6. The chain's CDR3 is CATSSDRGGETQYF. The CDR3 region has the DNA TGTGCCACCAGTTCGGACAGGGGCGGGGAGACCCAGTACTTC.

The rearrangement uses TRBV2 and TRBJ1-1, with 7 bases identical to TRBD1. Per the germline V gene, CDR1 is SNHLY and CDR2 is FYNNEI. This CDR3 comprises 10 residues. Germline trimming cut 4 bases from V and 10 bases from J; bases unmatched to any gene: 0. CDR3 nucleotide sequence: TGTGCCAGCAGTGGGGACAGAGCTTTCTTT. It translates to CASSGDRAFF. Combining the CDR3 with reference TRBV2 and TRBJ1-1 gives the whole variable domain EPEVTQTPSHQVTQMGQEVILRCVPISNHLYFYWYRQILGQKVEFLVSFYNNEISEKSEIFDDQFSVERPDGSNFTLKIRSTKLEDSAMYFCASSGDRAFFGQGTRLTVV.

This chain connects TRBV5-1 to TRBJ2-7; D remains unclear. The germline V gene has CDR1 SGHRS and CDR2 YFSETQ. The V end lost 2 bases, the J end lost 2 bases, and 17 bases lay between the germline ends. The CDR3 loop spans 16 amino acids. The DNA for the CDR3 is TGCGCCAGCAGCTTTGCCAGAAAAGTGCTAACCTACGAGCAGTACTTC. Amino acid sequence: CASSFARKVLTYEQYF.

V usage is TRBV7-9 and J usage is TRBJ2-1; D unresolved. The CDR3 runs 13 residues. V was trimmed by 1 base and J by 8 bases, leaving 9 bases between them. CDR1 is SEHNR, CDR2 FQNEAQ, per germline (reference sequence). CDR3 sequence (DNA): TGTGCCAGCAGCTTAGGGACCGCGGATGAGCAGTTCTTC. Translation: CASSLGTADEQFF.

CDR3 loop: CASSLPSESGELFF. The CDR3 region has the DNA TGTGCCAGCAGCCTGCCGTCGGAAAGCGGGGAGCTGTTTTTT. The rearrangement joins TRBV28 to TRBJ2-2; no reliable D call. The CDR3 is 14 amino acids. V dropped 6 bases and J dropped 7 bases, with 15 bases sitting between them. The germline CDR1 and CDR2 sequences are MDHEN and SYDVKM. The entire variable domain, with the rest obtained from reference TRBV28 and TRBJ2-2, is as follows: DVKVTQSSRYLVKRTGEKVFLECVQDMDHENMFWYRQDPGLGLRLIYFSYDVKMKEKGDIPEGYSVSREKKERFSLILESASTNQTSMYLCASSLPSESGELFFGEGSRLTVL.

The chain has TRBV28 and TRBJ2-7; 7 nucleotides agree with TRBD1. Germline CDR1 is MDHEN and CDR2 is SYDVKM. CDR3 length: 13 residues. Trimming took 3 bases from V and 6 from J; bases not matched to a gene: 5. This CDR3 is CASSLTGIGEQYF. CDR3 DNA sequence: TGTGCCAGCAGTTTGACAGGGATCGGCGAGCAGTACTTC.

This chain links TRBV20-1 with TRBJ1-4; maybe TRBD1 (6 bases). V lost 0 bases, J lost 8 bases, and 13 bases lay in between. CDR1 is DFQATT and CDR2 is SNEGSKA in the germline V gene (reference sequence). This CDR3 spans 14 amino acids. The CDR3 is CSAREPTGTEKLFF. CDR3 coding DNA: TGCAGTGCTAGAGAACCTACCGGGACAGAAAAACTGTTTTTT.

This sequence joins TRBV5-1 and TRBJ2-1, with 15 bases aligning to TRBD2. Germline-derived CDR1 and CDR2 are SGHRS and YFSETQ. The CDR3 has 15 residues. V trimming: 4 bases; J trimming: 9 bases; junction bases outside the gene matches: 5. CDR3: CASSTGTSGRSEQFF. The CDR3 region has the DNA TGCGCCAGCAGCACCGGGACTAGCGGGAGGAGTGAGCAGTTCTTC.

This clonotype has more than one count but fewer than ten. The rearrangement uses TRBV12-3 or TRBV12-4 and TRBJ2-7; TRBD2 matches at 7 bases. The CDR3 is made up of 14 amino acids. J gave up 2 bases and V 3 bases, and 4 bases lay outside the gene matches. CDR3 sequence reads: CASSFSSGTYEQYF. Written as DNA, the CDR3 is TGTGCCAGCAGTTTTTCTAGCGGAACCTACGAGCAGTACTTC.

This clonotype has a handful of counts. The chain employs TRBV20-1 and TRBJ1-1; 7 bases align to TRBD1. The CDR3 is 12 residues long. J lost 4 bases, V lost 4 bases, and 3 bases had no gene match. Looked up from germline, CDR1 is DFQATT and CDR2 is SNEGSKA (reference sequence). The CDR3 DNA reads TGCAGTGCTAACGAGGGGGCCACTGAAGCTTTCTTT. Its protein is CSANEGATEAFF.

This clonotype was picked up many times. The chain couples TRBV12-3 or TRBV12-4 to TRBJ1-6, with D possibly matching TRBD1 (5 bases). The CDR3 length is 17 residues. The germline V and J ends were trimmed by 3 bases and 6 bases, with 18 bases remaining between them. This CDR3 is CASSLLPSGRSNSPLHF. The CDR3 DNA reads TGTGCCAGCAGTTTGCTTCCCTCGGGACGGTCTAATTCACCCCTCCACTTT.

This clonotype has only a few counts. One end of the junction fails to match germline, which may point to a read error. The chain couples TRBV3-1 to TRBJ1-1, with D possibly matching TRBD1 (5 bases). Germline values: CDR1 LGHDT, CDR2 YNNKEL (reference sequence). The CDR3 is 12 amino acids. This CDR3 is CASGTAQTGAFF. The CDR3 nucleotides are TGTGCCAGCGGGACGGCACAAACTGGAGCTTTCTTT.

About this clonotype: The limits of the CDR3 on the DNA are not certain, so only TCRdb's listed CDR3 is given. The J gene is TRBJ1-1, the V gene TRBV21-1. TRBV21-1 is tagged as a pseudogene. The CDR3 numbers 18 amino acids, ends counted. The CDR3 protein is CASSRSRDFGEGNTEAFF.

This sequence joins TRBV20-1 and TRBJ2-7; D is perhaps TRBD1 (6 bases). The germline CDR1 and CDR2 sequences are DFQATT and SNEGSKA (reference sequence). Between the trimmed V and J ends, which lost 0 bases and 3 bases, there was a span of 12 bases. This CDR3 has 14 amino acids. In DNA form, the CDR3 reads TGCAGTGCTAGAGATCATCTACAGGGCTACGAGCAGTACTTC. Its protein is CSARDHLQGYEQYF.

The V gene is TRBV7-9, the J gene TRBJ2-7; 8 bases fit TRBD2. CDR1 is SEHNR and CDR2 is FQNEAQ in the germline V gene (reference sequence). This CDR3 contains 17 residues. Trimming cost V 1 base and J 6 bases; bases outside gene matches: 14. The CDR3 is CASSLEVRTSSVSEQYF. CDR3 DNA sequence: TGTGCCAGCAGCTTAGAAGTCCGGACTAGCTCGGTATCCGAGCAGTACTTC.

The V and J genes are TRBV20-1 and TRBJ2-7; 9 bases agree with TRBD1. The CDR3 consists of 13 residues. Trimming took 3 bases from V and 2 from J; bases not matched to a gene: 2. The germline V gene has CDR1 DFQATT and CDR2 SNEGSKA (reference sequence). The CDR3 region is CSARWTGAYEQYF. CDR3 nucleotide sequence: TGCAGTGCTAGGTGGACAGGGGCCTACGAGCAGTACTTC.

This clonotype was seen more than once but under ten times. The gene calls are TRBV3-1 and TRBJ1-5; D is unresolved. V was pared by 3 bases and J by 4 bases, with 7 bases between. Germline V gene sequence: CDR1 LGHDT, CDR2 YNNKEL (reference sequence). The CDR3 spans 13 residues. The CDR3 protein is CASSHQSNQPQHF. The CDR3 DNA sequence: TGTGCCAGCAGCCATCAGTCGAATCAGCCCCAGCATTTT. The full variable domain, completed using reference TRBV3-1 and TRBJ1-5, is DTAVSQTPKYLVTQMGNDKSIKCEQNLGHDTMYWYKQDSKKFLKIMFSYNNKELIINETVPNRFSPKSPDKAHLNLHINSLELGDSAVYFCASSHQSNQPQHFGDGTRLSIL.

This clonotype came up many times. The chain recombines TRBV7-9 with TRBJ1-2; 7 bases match TRBD1. The germline V gene has CDR1 SEHNR and CDR2 FQNEAQ (reference sequence). CDR3 length equals 14 residues. V trimming: 3 bases; J trimming: 7 bases; junction bases outside the gene matches: 8. Written as DNA, the CDR3 is TGTGCCAGCAGCTTGGGGCAGGGGGAGCTTGGCTACACCTTC. Amino acid sequence: CASSLGQGELGYTF.

The rearrangement uses TRBV28 and TRBJ2-6; D is possibly TRBD1 or TRBD2 (5 bases each). V lost 6 bases to trimming and J lost 1 base, with 10 bases between them. Germline CDR1 and CDR2: MDHEN and SYDVKM. This CDR3 has 15 residues. In DNA form, the CDR3 reads TGTGCCAGCAGGGCAGGGAGATCTGGGGCCAACGTCCTGACTTTC. It yields the protein CASRAGRSGANVLTF.

This clonotype turned up a few times. V usage is TRBV12-3 or TRBV12-4 and J usage is TRBJ2-3; D ambiguous. The V and J ends lost 0 bases and 0 bases respectively, with 10 bases between them. This CDR3 contains 16 residues. CDR3 bases: TGTGCCAGCAGTTTAGCATCGACCTTTAGCACAGATACGCAGTATTTT. It specifies CASSLASTFSTDTQYF.

This clonotype appeared once. Germline is not matched at one junction end, which may reflect a read error. The chain couples TRBV20-1 to TRBJ1-5; D ambiguous. The CDR3 has 13 residues. Germline CDR1 DFQATT, CDR2 SNEGSKA (reference sequence). The CDR3 region has the DNA TGCAGTGCTAGAGTATTAGGCGGTCAGCCCGAGCATTTT. Protein sequence: CSARVLGGQPEHF.

The rearrangement uses TRBV20-1 and TRBJ1-2; 8 bases match TRBD1. The CDR3 has 16 amino acids. CDR1 and CDR2 (germline): DFQATT, SNEGSKA (reference sequence). Losses at the gene ends were 0 bases for V and 1 base for J; bases not matched to a gene: 7. CDR3 DNA: TGCAGTGCTAGAGATTGGGCGACAGGGGATAACTATGGCTACACCTTC. This sequence encodes CSARDWATGDNYGYTF.

The V call is TRBV12-3 or TRBV12-4, the J call TRBJ2-7; D unclear. The germline V and J ends were trimmed by 1 base and 7 bases, with 17 bases remaining between them. The CDR3 totals 15 residues. The CDR3 DNA reads as TGTGCCAGCAGTTTAGGACAATCCTCGTCTGATGAGCAGTACTTC. This sequence encodes CASSLGQSSSDEQYF.

The rearrangement joins TRBV11-2 to TRBJ1-1; D ambiguous. This CDR3 contains 15 residues. Germline lookup yields CDR1 SGHAT and CDR2 FQNNGV. V was trimmed by 1 base and J by 1 base, leaving 10 bases between them. The CDR3 coding sequence is TGTGCCAGCAGCTTAGGGGTGTACGAGAACACTGAAGCTTTCTTT. This gives the protein CASSLGVYENTEAFF.